These 26 T cell receptor beta chains were sequenced from one sample in a study of cytomegalovirus exposure and HLA in healthy donors. Vbeta (60) and Jbeta (13) primers were used in the PCR. The method was immunoSEQ multiplex PCR; TCRdb's version includes in-frame clones alone and lacks a portion of them. The sample includes 95,000 to 150,000 clones, about 75% of them seen just once. The specimen sequenced was PBMCs. These receptors were taken from a woman between 40 and 55 years old in good health and CMV-seropositive.

This clone was seen only a few times. As DNA, the CDR3 is TGTGCCATCAGTGAGATTTGGCAAAACAATCAGCCCCAGCATTTT. Its protein product is CAISEIWQNNQPQHF. This chain joins TRBV10-3 and TRBJ1-5, with D hard to call. Trimming shortened V by 2 bases and J by 3 bases, and 11 bases separated the two germline ends. Germline CDR1 reads ENHRY; CDR2 reads SYGVKD. CDR3 length: 15 amino acids.

V is TRBV5-6 and J is TRBJ1-2; no clear D gene. V lost 4 bases and J lost 4, with 17 bases in between. The CDR3 runs to 15 residues. The germline gives CDR1 SGHDT, CDR2 YYEEEE. In DNA, the CDR3 is TGTGCCAGCAGCAGTATGCGGGAAAGCATCTATGGCTACACCTTC. It is translated as CASSSMRESIYGYTF.

This clone was detected a few times. This rearrangement joins TRBV6-5 to TRBJ1-2; TRBD1 matches at 8 bases. CDR1 MNHEY and CDR2 SVGAGI come from the germline V gene. V was clipped by 5 bases and J by 12 bases; unmatched bases: 5. The CDR3 sequence is 11 residues long. CDR3 nucleotides: TGTGCCAGCAGTGGACAGGGTCTAGACACCTTC. Encoded protein: CASSGQGLDTF.

The chain carries TRBV5-6 and TRBJ2-2; 10 bases line up with TRBD2. CDR3 size: 18 residues. V was pared by 0 bases and J by 6 bases, with 11 bases of the junction left unmatched. Germline CDR1 and CDR2: SGHDT and YYEEEE. This CDR3 is CASSLGLAGAQGAGELFF. The CDR3 DNA is TGTGCCAGCAGCTTGGGGCTAGCGGGGGCCCAGGGGGCCGGGGAGCTGTTTTTT.

The chain couples TRBV10-2 to TRBJ1-2, with D possibly TRBD1 on 5 matching bases. The germline V gene has CDR1 WSHSY and CDR2 SAAADI. Trimming shortened V by 1 base and J by 4 bases, and 19 bases separated the two germline ends. The CDR3 loop spans 17 amino acids. CDR3 bases: TGCGCCAGCAGTGAGTACGGCCAGGGAGGGAATGCCTATGGCTACACCTTC. It codes for CASSEYGQGGNAYGYTF.

CDR3 nucleotides: TGTGCCAGCAGCCAACAGACAGGGGTCACTGAAGCTTTCTTT. As protein: CASSQQTGVTEAFF. This chain uses TRBV7-3 with TRBJ1-1; TRBD1 agrees at 8 bases. The CDR3 spans 14 residues. The ends lost 5 bases at V and 4 bases at J; junction bases unmatched: 6. CDR1 is SGHTA and CDR2 is FQGTGA in the germline V gene.

Only one count was recorded for this clone. The rearrangement joins TRBV7-2 to TRBJ1-1, with 8 bases aligning to TRBD1. The J segment lost 1 base and the V segment lost 5 bases, leaving 3 bases of the junction unmatched. CDR3 length equals 14 residues. Per germline, CDR1 SGHTA and CDR2 FQGNSA. The CDR3: CASSRTGSNTEAFF. The CDR3 coding sequence is TGTGCCAGCAGCAGGACAGGGTCGAACACTGAAGCTTTCTTT.

The chain employs TRBV7-2 and TRBJ1-4; D perhaps matches TRBD1 (5 bases). This CDR3 is built from 15 residues. Germline loops: CDR1 SGHTA, CDR2 FQGNSA. V was trimmed by 1 base and J by 2 bases, leaving 8 bases between them. The CDR3 nucleotides are TGTGCCAGCAGCTTAGGGACAATGACTAATGAAAAACTGTTTTTT. Translating gives CASSLGTMTNEKLFF.

This chain uses TRBV27 with TRBJ1-1, with D perhaps TRBD1 (6 bases). The CDR3 extends over 14 amino acids. Germline assignment: CDR1 MNHEY and CDR2 SMNVEV (reference sequence). V lost 3 bases and J 4 bases, leaving 12 bases between the germline ends. The CDR3 DNA is TGTGCCAGCAGTTTTCTTTACAGGGTCACTGAAGCTTTCTTT. It is translated as CASSFLYRVTEAFF.

The rearrangement links TRBV10-1 to TRBJ1-5; a weak D match, TRBD1 (5 bases). V lost 6 bases and J 1 base, leaving 19 bases between the germline ends. The CDR3 has 17 amino acids. Germline CDR1 WNHNN, CDR2 SYGVQD (reference sequence). The CDR3 region is CASSPARGWSSNQPQHF. The CDR3, as DNA: TGCGCCAGCAGCCCCGCACGGGGGTGGTCGAGCAATCAGCCCCAGCATTTT.

This clone has only one observation. The gene calls are TRBV5-6 and TRBJ2-6; D might be TRBD2 (5 bases). V was pared by 0 bases and J by 4 bases, with 11 bases between. The CDR3 has 16 residues. Germline CDR1 SGHDT, CDR2 YYEEEE. The DNA for the CDR3 is TGTGCCAGCAGCTTGGGGGCGGGTTCGGGGGCCAACGTCCTGACTTTC. It specifies CASSLGAGSGANVLTF.

There are a few counts of this clone. Additional DNA sequences in this sample encode the identical CDR3. The V gene is TRBV7-2, the J gene TRBJ2-6, with 8 positions matching TRBD2. CDR3 size: 16 residues. Losses at the gene ends were 5 bases for V and 4 bases for J; bases not matched to a gene: 7. CDR1 is SGHTA, CDR2 FQGNSA, per germline. Here the CDR3 DNA reads TGTGCCAGCAGCGAAGGACCGGGAGGGGGGGCCAACGTCCTGACTTTC. This translates into CASSEGPGGGANVLTF.

V is TRBV7-2 and J is TRBJ2-1; 11 bases are shared with TRBD2. The CDR3 is 16 amino acids. Looked up from germline, CDR1 is SGHTA and CDR2 is FQGNSA. V lost 3 bases to trimming and J lost 8 bases; unmatched junction nucleotides: 9. The CDR3: CASSFRLAGSADEQFF. The CDR3 region has the DNA TGTGCCAGCAGCTTTAGACTAGCGGGAAGTGCGGATGAGCAGTTCTTC.

This clone was counted a single time. The chain recombines TRBV7-3 with TRBJ2-7; 8 nucleotides agree with TRBD1. This CDR3 region has 14 residues. V lost 5 bases and J lost 3; bases outside the gene matches: 6. CDR1 and CDR2 (germline): SGHTA, FQGTGA. The CDR3 DNA is TGTGCCAGCAGCAAGGCAGGGGGCGACTACGAGCAGTACTTC. Encoded protein: CASSKAGGDYEQYF.

DNA of the CDR3: TGCGCCAGCAGCTTAGGGACTTTAAACACCATATATTTT. This translates into CASSLGTLNTIYF. The chain employs TRBV5-1 and TRBJ1-3; weak D call: TRBD1 (5 bases). The ends were cut back, 2 bases at V and 6 bases at J, with 9 bases in the middle. The CDR3 sequence is 13 residues long. The germline CDR1 and CDR2 sequences are SGHRS and YFSETQ.

The CDR3 DNA reads TGTGCCAGCAGCCCACCGGGGGACAGGGGGAGCTACGAGCAGTACTTC. It translates to CASSPPGDRGSYEQYF. J is TRBJ2-7 and V is TRBV5-4, with 11 bases matching TRBD1. Germline V gene data show CDR1 as SGHNT and CDR2 as YYREEE (reference sequence). The junction had 9 bases not matched to a gene; V was cut back by 4 bases and J by 3 bases. The CDR3 totals 16 residues.

This chain links TRBV27 with TRBJ1-2, with TRBD1 matching over 7 bases. From germline, CDR1 is MNHEY and CDR2 SMNVEV (reference sequence). Losses at the gene ends were 0 bases for V and 4 bases for J; bases not matched to a gene: 5. The CDR3 is 15 residues long. Written as DNA, the CDR3 is TGTGCCAGCAGTTTATCAGGGGGCAGTGCCTATGGCTACACCTTC. Translated: CASSLSGGSAYGYTF.

This clone was counted once. The rearrangement uses TRBV7-2 and TRBJ2-7; TRBD1 is a possible D gene (6 bases). The CDR3 runs to 14 residues. Germline V gives CDR1 SGHTA, CDR2 FQGNSA. The V and J ends lost 7 bases and 3 bases respectively, with 16 bases between them. CDR3 in amino acids: CASIQGTAYYEQYF. CDR3 nucleotide sequence: TGTGCCAGCATCCAGGGGACGGCGTACTACGAGCAGTACTTC.

The chain uses TRBV7-6 and TRBJ1-1; D gene unclear. Germline loops: CDR1 SGHVS, CDR2 FNYEAQ. This CDR3 has 12 amino acids. The V end was cut by 5 bases, the J end by 7 bases, with 11 bases between. The CDR3 DNA follows: TGTGCCAGCAGCCCCACCGGGTTTGAAGCTTTCTTT. This sequence encodes CASSPTGFEAFF.

This chain connects TRBV30 to TRBJ2-1; 12 bases line up with TRBD2. Germline V CDR1 and CDR2: GTSNPN, SVGIG (reference sequence). Trimming removed 6 bases from V and 6 bases from J; junction bases left unmatched: 6. CDR3 length: 14 residues. CDR3 nucleotide sequence: TGTGCCTGCCTACTAGCGGGAGGTTTCAATGAGCAGTTCTTC. Its translation is CACLLAGGFNEQFF.

V is TRBV14 and J is TRBJ1-2; 7 bases are shared with TRBD1. The V gene end was trimmed by 4 bases and the J gene end by 2 bases; junction bases not matched to a gene: 1. This CDR3 contains 13 residues. Germline CDR1 is SGHDN and CDR2 is FVKESK. CDR3 sequence reads: CASSRDRNYGYTF. The CDR3 DNA is TGTGCCAGCAGCCGGGACAGAAACTATGGCTACACCTTC. Full variable domain (remainder filled in from reference TRBV14 and TRBJ1-2): EAGVTQFPSHSVIEKGQTVTLRCDPISGHDNLYWYRRVMGKEIKFLLHFVKESKQDESGMPNNRFLAERTGGTYSTLKVQPAELEDSGVYFCASSRDRNYGYTFGSGTRLTVV.

This chain connects TRBV12-5 to TRBJ1-3; D gene uncertain. The length of the CDR3 is 12 residues. The germline gives CDR1 LGHNT, CDR2 FRNRAP. Trimming left V 3 bases short and J 8 bases short, with 8 bases between. CDR3 sequence: CASGFASDTIYF. DNA for the CDR3: TGTGCTAGTGGTTTTGCCAGTGACACCATATATTTT.

The gene calls are TRBV5-4 and TRBJ2-7; tentatively, D is TRBD1 (6 bases). Trimming removed 3 bases from V and 7 bases from J, with 17 bases in between. This CDR3 has 14 amino acids. Germline V gives CDR1 SGHNT, CDR2 YYREEE (reference sequence). CDR3: CASSSRQVPGEQYF. CDR3 sequence (DNA): TGTGCCAGCAGCTCCAGACAGGTTCCAGGGGAGCAGTACTTC.

Concerning this clone itself: Its ends do not fully match the called genes, so a read error is possible. This sequence joins TRBV4-3 and TRBJ2-1, with D possibly matching TRBD1 (5 bases). This CDR3 contains 14 residues. Germline CDR1 reads LGHNA; CDR2 reads YSLEER. CDR3 nucleotides: TGCGCCAGCAGCCAAGATCGGACATTTAAGGGTTGGGTCTTC. It encodes CASSQDRTFKGWVF.

The chain couples TRBV7-8 to TRBJ2-7; D possibly corresponds to TRBD1 (6 bases). The germline V gene has CDR1 SGHVS and CDR2 FQNEAQ. The CDR3 sequence is 13 residues long. V gave up 2 bases and J gave up 4 bases, with 9 bases separating them. CDR3 in DNA: TGTGCCAGCAGCTTACGGACAGATTACGAGCAGTACTTC. It is translated as CASSLRTDYEQYF.

This chain joins TRBV7-8 and TRBJ2-2; 7 nucleotides agree with TRBD1. Trimming took 5 bases from V and 3 from J; bases not matched to a gene: 6. Germline-derived CDR1 and CDR2 are SGHVS and FQNEAQ. The CDR3 totals 15 residues. CDR3 bases: TGTGCCAGCAGCCCCCGGGACAGAGACACCGGGGAGCTGTTTTTT. Translating it yields CASSPRDRDTGELFF. Full variable domain (rest looked up from reference TRBV7-8 and TRBJ2-2): GAGVSQSPRYKVAKRGQDVALRCDPISGHVSLFWYQQALGQGPEFLTYFQNEAQLDKSGLPSDRFFAERPEGSVSTLKIQRTQQEDSAVYLCASSPRDRDTGELFFGEGSRLTVL.